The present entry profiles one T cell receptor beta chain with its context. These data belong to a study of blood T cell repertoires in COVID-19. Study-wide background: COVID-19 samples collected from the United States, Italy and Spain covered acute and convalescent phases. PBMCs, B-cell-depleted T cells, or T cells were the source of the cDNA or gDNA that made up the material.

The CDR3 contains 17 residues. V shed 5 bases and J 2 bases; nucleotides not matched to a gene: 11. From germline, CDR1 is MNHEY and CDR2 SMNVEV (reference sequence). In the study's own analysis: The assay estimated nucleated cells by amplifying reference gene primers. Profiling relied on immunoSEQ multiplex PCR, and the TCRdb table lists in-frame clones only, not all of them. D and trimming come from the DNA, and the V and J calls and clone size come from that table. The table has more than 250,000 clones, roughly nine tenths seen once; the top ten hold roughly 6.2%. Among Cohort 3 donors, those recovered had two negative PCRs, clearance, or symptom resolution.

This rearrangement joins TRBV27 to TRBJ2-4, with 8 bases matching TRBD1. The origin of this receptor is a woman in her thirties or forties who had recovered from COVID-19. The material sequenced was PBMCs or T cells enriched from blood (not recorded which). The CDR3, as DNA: TGTGCCAGCAGTCCATTTCGGACAGGGTCTACCAAAAACATTCAGTACTTC. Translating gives CASSPFRTGSTKNIQYF.